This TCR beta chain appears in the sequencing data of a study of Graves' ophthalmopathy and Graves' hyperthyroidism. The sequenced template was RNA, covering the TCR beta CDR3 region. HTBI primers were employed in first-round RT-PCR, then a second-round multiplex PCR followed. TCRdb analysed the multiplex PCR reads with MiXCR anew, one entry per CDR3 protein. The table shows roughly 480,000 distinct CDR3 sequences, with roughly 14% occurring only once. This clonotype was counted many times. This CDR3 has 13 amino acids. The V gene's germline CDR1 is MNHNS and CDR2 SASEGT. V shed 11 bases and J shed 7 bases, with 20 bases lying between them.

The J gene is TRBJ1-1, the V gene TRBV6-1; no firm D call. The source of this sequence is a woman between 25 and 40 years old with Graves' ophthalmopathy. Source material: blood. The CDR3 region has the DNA TGTGCCGTCGGCCTCAGGAACACGGGTGAAGCTTTCTTT. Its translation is CAVGLRNTGEAFF.